The 7 T cell receptor beta chains listed next were all sequenced from one sample in a study of blood T cell repertoires in COVID-19 (dated by TCRdb to between 2020 and 2021). Library generation was performed with the immunoSEQ multiplex PCR assay. TCRdb carries this immuneACCESS record with in-frame sequences only. Its versions omit some clonotypes, under half of them owing to an unresolved V gene in the studies checked, with the rest unexplained. This sample is represented by some 150,000 clones; roughly 82% of them were singletons. The ten largest account for around a tenth of the sample. The sequencing sample was made of peripheral blood. These receptors were taken from a woman aged 45-60 years with acute or convalescent COVID-19.

V usage is TRBV2 and J usage is TRBJ1-2; possible D gene TRBD1, 6 bases. Between the trimmed V and J ends, which lost 3 bases and 4 bases, there was a span of 15 bases. In germline, CDR1 is SNHLY, CDR2 FYNNEI. The CDR3 has 15 residues. CDR3 residues: CASSEFGQGLYGYTF. CDR3 nucleotides: TGTGCCAGCAGTGAGTTTGGTCAGGGGCTCTATGGCTACACCTTC.

The chain employs TRBV14 and TRBJ2-5; D gene unclear. The CDR3 is made up of 13 amino acids. V dropped 5 bases and J dropped 2 bases, with 9 bases sitting between them. Germline-derived CDR1 and CDR2 are SGHDN and FVKESK. CDR3 amino acids: CASSSRLQETQYF. In DNA, the CDR3 is TGTGCCAGCAGCTCCAGGTTACAAGAGACCCAGTACTTC.

The table lists this clone with a count of one. V gene TRBV7-2 combines with J gene TRBJ2-5, with a weak D call TRBD2 (6 bases). This CDR3 is built from 15 residues. From germline, CDR1 is SGHTA and CDR2 FQGNSA. V gave up 3 bases and J gave up 4 bases, with 15 bases separating them. CDR3 coding DNA: TGTGCCAGCAGCTTGGGACTGGGAAGGGGAGAGACCCAGTACTTC. Protein: CASSLGLGRGETQYF. The full variable domain, with the rest looked up from reference TRBV7-2 and TRBJ2-5, is GAGVSQSPSNKVTEKGKDVELRCDPISGHTALYWYRQSLGQGLEFLIYFQGNSAPDKSGLPSDRFSAERTGGSVSTLTIQRTQQEDSAVYLCASSLGLGRGETQYFGPGTRLLVL.

J is TRBJ2-2 and V is TRBV5-1; the D is unclear. The CDR3 is 15 amino acids. Germline V lookup: CDR1 SGHRS, CDR2 YFSETQ. With 0 bases removed from V and 1 base from J, the gap between germline ends came to 7 bases. The CDR3 DNA reads as TGCGCCAGCAGCTTGGGGCTAGAGAACACCGGGGAGCTGTTTTTT. Translated, it gives CASSLGLENTGELFF.

The chain combines TRBV5-1 with TRBJ1-4; no definite D call. The length of the CDR3 is 15 residues. V was clipped by 4 bases and J by 5 bases, with 15 bases between them. Germline CDR1 is SGHRS and CDR2 is YFSETQ. The CDR3 reads CASSNPGSENEKLFF. CDR3 sequence (DNA): TGCGCCAGCAGCAACCCGGGGAGCGAAAATGAAAAACTGTTTTTT.

This clone was detected once. The J gene is TRBJ2-1, the V gene TRBV18; 7 bases are a match to TRBD1. The CDR3 has 17 amino acids. Germline V gives CDR1 KGHSH, CDR2 LQKENI. V lost 0 bases to trimming and J lost 6 bases; unmatched junction nucleotides: 11. In DNA, the CDR3 is TGTGCCAGCTCACCACCCTCTTCCGGGACAGTGGGCAATGAGCAGTTCTTC. Translated: CASSPPSSGTVGNEQFF.

The chain is built from TRBV3-1 (or the pseudogene TRBV3-2) and TRBJ2-7, with D maybe TRBD1 (5 bases). With 11 bases removed from V and 0 bases from J, the gap between germline ends came to 20 bases. CDR1 is LGHDT, CDR2 YNNKEL, per germline (reference sequence). The CDR3 contains 15 residues. CDR3 in amino acids: CASAPQGPGSYEQYF. Here the CDR3 DNA reads TGTGCCTCAGCCCCTCAGGGCCCCGGCTCCTACGAGCAGTACTTC.